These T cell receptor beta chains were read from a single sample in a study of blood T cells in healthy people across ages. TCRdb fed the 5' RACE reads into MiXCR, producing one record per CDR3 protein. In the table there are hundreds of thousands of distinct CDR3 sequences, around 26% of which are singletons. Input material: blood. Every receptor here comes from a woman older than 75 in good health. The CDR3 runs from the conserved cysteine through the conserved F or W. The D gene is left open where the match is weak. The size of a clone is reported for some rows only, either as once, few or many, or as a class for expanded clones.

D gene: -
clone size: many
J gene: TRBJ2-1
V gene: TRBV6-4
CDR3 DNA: TGTGCCAGCAGGGGGGACGCCCGGACTGAGCAGTTCTTC
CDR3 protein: CASRGDARTEQFF

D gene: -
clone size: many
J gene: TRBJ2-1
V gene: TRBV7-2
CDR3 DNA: TGTGCCAGCAGCAGGACCGGTTACAATGAGCAGTTCTTC
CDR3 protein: CASSRTGYNEQFF

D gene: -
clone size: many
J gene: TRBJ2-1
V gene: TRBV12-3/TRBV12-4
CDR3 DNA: TGTGCCAGCAGTTTAAGTGGGGGGCCTACCTACAATGAGCAGTTCTTC
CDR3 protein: CASSLSGGPTYNEQFF

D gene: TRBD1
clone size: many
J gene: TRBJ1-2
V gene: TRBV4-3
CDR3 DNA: TGCGCCAGCAGCCCCCGGACAGGGAAAGACTATGGCTACACCTTC
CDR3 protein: CASSPRTGKDYGYTF

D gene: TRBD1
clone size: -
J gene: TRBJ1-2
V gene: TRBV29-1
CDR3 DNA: TGCAGCGTTGCGGCCGGGACAGGGCCTCCTAACTATGGCTACACCTTC
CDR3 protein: CSVAAGTGPPNYGYTF

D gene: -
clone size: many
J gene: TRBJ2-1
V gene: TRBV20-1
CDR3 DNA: TGCAGTGCTCCAATTTCAGGGGCACACCGTTACAATGAGCAGTTCTTC
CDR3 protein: CSAPISGAHRYNEQFF

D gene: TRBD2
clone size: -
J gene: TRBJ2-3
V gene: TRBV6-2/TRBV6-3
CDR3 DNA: TGTGCCAGCAGCCAAGCGGGACGGGGGTTCCGCACAGATACGCAGTATTTT
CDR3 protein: CASSQAGRGFRTDTQYF

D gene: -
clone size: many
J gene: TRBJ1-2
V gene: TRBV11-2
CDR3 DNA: TGTGCCAGCAGCCCGCAGGGGCGAGTTGGCTACACCTTC
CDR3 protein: CASSPQGRVGYTF

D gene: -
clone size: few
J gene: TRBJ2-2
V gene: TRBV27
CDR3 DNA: TGTGCCAGCAGTTTCGTGAAGGGGACTCCAAACACCGGGGAGCTGTTTTTT
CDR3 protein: CASSFVKGTPNTGELFF

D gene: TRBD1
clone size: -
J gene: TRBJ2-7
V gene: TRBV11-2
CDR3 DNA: TGTGCCAGCAGCCCTCCGGGACAGGTGTTGCAGCAGTACTTC
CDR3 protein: CASSPPGQVLQQYF

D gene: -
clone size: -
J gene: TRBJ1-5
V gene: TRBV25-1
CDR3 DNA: TGTGCCAGCAGTGAATTGAGGGTTAGCAATCAGCCCCAGCATTTT
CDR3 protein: CASSELRVSNQPQHF

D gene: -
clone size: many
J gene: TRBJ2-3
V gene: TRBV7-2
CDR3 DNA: TGTGCCAGCAGCTTACTGCATACGCAGTATTTT
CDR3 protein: CASSLLHTQYF

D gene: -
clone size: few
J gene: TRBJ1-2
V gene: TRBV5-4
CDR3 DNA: TGTGCCAGCAGCCTCCGGACAGCAGGGCATGGCTACACCTTC
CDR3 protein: CASSLRTAGHGYTF

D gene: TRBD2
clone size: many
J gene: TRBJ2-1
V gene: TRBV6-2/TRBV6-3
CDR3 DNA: TGTGCCAGCAGCCCCGGGACTAGCGGGGTTAGGGCTAGGAATGAGCAGTTCTTC
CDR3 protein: CASSPGTSGVRARNEQFF

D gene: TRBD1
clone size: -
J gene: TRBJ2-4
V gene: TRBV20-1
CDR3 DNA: TGCAGTCCTACAGGGGGCGGTGGGGGCAAAAACATTCAGTACTTC
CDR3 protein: CSPTGGGGGKNIQYF

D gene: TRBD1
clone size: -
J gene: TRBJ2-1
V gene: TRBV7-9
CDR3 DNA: TGTGCCAGCAGCCAGAGGACAGGGAAATACAATGAGCAGTTCTTC
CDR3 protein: CASSQRTGKYNEQFF

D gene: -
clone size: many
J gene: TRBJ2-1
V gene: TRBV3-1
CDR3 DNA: TGTGCCAGCAGCCAAGGTTCAGGGGTGACCAATGAGCAGTTCTTC
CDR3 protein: CASSQGSGVTNEQFF

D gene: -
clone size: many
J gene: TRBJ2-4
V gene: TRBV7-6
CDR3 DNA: TGTGCCAGCAGCTTTGGGGACAAAAACATTCAGTACTTC
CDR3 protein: CASSFGDKNIQYF

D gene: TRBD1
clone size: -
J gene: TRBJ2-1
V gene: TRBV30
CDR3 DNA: TGTGCCTGGAGTGGAAACAGGGGGCTGGGGCAGTTCTTC
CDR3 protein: CAWSGNRGLGQFF

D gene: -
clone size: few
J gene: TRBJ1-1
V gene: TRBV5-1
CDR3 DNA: TGCGCCAGCAGCTTGGAACACGGGACTGAAGCTTTCTTT
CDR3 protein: CASSLEHGTEAFF

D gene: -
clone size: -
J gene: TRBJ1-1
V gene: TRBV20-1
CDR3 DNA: TGCAGTGCTAGAGATCCAACAGGGAACACTGAAGCTTTCTTT
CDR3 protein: CSARDPTGNTEAFF

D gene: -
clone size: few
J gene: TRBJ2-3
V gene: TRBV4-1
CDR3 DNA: TGCGCCAGCAGCCAAGTGGTGGGAGACACAGATACGCAGTATTTT
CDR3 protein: CASSQVVGDTDTQYF

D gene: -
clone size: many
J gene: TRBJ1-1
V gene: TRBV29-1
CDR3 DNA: TGCAGCGTTGTTGCGGGATCAGCTGAAGCTTTCTTT
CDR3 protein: CSVVAGSAEAFF

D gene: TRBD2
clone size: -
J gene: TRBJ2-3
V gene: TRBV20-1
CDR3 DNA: TGCAGTGCTCCCATGACTAGCGGGGGGCCAGATACGCAGTATTTT
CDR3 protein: CSAPMTSGGPDTQYF

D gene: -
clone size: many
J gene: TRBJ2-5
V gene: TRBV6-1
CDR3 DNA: TGTGCCAGCAGTGAAGTCAAGGATCGTGGAGAGACCCAGTACTTC
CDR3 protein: CASSEVKDRGETQYF

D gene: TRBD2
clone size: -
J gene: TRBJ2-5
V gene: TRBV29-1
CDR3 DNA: TGCAGCGTTGAATTGGGTCAAACTAGCGGGAGCTCCCAAGAGACCCAGTACTTC
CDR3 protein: CSVELGQTSGSSQETQYF

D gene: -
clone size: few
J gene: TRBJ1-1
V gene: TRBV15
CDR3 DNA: TGTGCCACCAGCGCCAACAGGGTCCTGAACACTGAAGCTTTCTTT
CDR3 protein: CATSANRVLNTEAFF

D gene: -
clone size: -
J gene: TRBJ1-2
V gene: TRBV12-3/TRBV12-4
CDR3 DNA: TGTGCCAGCAGTTTCACAGGGCCCCAGGACTATGGCTACACCTTC
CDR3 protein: CASSFTGPQDYGYTF

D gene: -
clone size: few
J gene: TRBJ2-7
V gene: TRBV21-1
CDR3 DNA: TGTGCCAGCAGCAGCCGACTAGCCCGCGAGCAGTACTTC
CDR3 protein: CASSSRLAREQYF

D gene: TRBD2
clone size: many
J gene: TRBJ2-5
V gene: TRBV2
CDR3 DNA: TGTGCCAGCAGTAGGGGACTAGCGGCGGAGACCCAGTACTTC
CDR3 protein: CASSRGLAAETQYF

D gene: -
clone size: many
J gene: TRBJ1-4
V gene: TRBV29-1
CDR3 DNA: TGCAGCGTTGCAATTGCAACTAATGAAAAACTGTTTTTT
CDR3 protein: CSVAIATNEKLFF

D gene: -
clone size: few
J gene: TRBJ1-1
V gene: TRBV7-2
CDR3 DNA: TGTGCCAGCAGCTCCTGGACAAGAAGAAACACTGAAGCTTTCTTT
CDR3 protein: CASSSWTRRNTEAFF

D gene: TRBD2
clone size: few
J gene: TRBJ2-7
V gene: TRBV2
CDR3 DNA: TGTGCCAGCCCGAAAACCCAGCGGGGGGGCTCGAAGTACTTC
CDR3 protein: CASPKTQRGGSKYF

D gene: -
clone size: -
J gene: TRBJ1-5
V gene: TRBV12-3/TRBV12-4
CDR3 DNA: TGTGCCAGCAGCCCGGACCTGGGGGAGCCCCAGCATTTT
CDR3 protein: CASSPDLGEPQHF

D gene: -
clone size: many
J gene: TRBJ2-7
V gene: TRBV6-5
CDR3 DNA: TGTGCCAGCAGTTACTCGAGGGTGACAGTGGGTGTAGTCTCCTACGAGCAGTACTTC
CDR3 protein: CASSYSRVTVGVVSYEQYF

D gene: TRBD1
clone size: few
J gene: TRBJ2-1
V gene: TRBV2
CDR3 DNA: TGTGCCAGCAGGCAGGGGGAATACAATGAGCAGTTCTTC
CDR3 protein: CASRQGEYNEQFF

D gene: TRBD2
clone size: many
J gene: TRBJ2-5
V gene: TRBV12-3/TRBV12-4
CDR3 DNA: TGTGCCAGCAGTTTAGTACTAGCGGGGGGGAGCCAAGAGACCCAGTACTTC
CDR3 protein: CASSLVLAGGSQETQYF

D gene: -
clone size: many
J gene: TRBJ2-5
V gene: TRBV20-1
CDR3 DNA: TGCAGTGCTAGAGATCCGGGGAAAGGAGAGACCCAGTACTTC
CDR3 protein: CSARDPGKGETQYF

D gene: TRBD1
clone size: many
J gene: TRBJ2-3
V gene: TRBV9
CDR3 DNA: TGTGCCAGCAGCGTACAGGTGGGCAGGGGGCATTGGGATACGCAGTATTTT
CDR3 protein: CASSVQVGRGHWDTQYF

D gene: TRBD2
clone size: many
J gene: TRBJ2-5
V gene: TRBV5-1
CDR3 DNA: TGCGCCAGCAGCTTGTCTAGCGGGGGACCCCAAGAGACCCAGTACTTC
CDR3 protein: CASSLSSGGPQETQYF

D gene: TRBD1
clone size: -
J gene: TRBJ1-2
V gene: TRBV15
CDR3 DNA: TGTGCCACCAGCAACCTCGGGACAGGGGAGGGCTACACCTTC
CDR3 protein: CATSNLGTGEGYTF

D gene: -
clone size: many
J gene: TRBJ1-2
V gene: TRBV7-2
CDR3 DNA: TGTGCCAGCAGCACACACAGGGACGGCTACACCTTC
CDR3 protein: CASSTHRDGYTF

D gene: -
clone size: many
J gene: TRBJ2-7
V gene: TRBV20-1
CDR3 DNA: TGCAGTGCTAGAGATCGGGGCGGCCCCCTGGAGCAGTACTTC
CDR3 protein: CSARDRGGPLEQYF

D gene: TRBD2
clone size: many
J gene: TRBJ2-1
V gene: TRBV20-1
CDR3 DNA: TGCAGTGCTAGGGATCCTAGCGGGGGGGCGGATGAGCAGTTCTTC
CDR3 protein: CSARDPSGGADEQFF

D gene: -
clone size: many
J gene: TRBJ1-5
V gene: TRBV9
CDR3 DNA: TGTGCCAGCAGCCCCTTTTCCGGGGGATGGCCCCAGCATTTT
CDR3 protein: CASSPFSGGWPQHF

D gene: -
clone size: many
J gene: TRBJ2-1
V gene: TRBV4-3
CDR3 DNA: TGCGCCAGCAGCCAAGCCCGCACCGGGTCCAAGGGCTACAATGAGCAGTTCTTC
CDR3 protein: CASSQARTGSKGYNEQFF

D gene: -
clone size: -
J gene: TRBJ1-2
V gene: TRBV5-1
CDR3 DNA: TGCGCCAGCAGCTCGGCCGACGGCGCCTATGGCTACACCTTC
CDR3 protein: CASSSADGAYGYTF

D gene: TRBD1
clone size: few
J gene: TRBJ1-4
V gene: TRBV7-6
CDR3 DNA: TGTGCCAGCAGCGCGGACAGGGGCCCAGGTGGACTGTTTTTT
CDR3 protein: CASSADRGPGGLFF

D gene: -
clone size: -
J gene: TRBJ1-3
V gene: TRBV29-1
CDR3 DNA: TGCAGCGTTCGTTCGACGGATTACTCTGGAAACACCATATATTTT
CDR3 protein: CSVRSTDYSGNTIYF

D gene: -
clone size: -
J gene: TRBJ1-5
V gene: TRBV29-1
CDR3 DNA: TGCAGCGCCTGGGGGGGGGGCACTCAGCCCCAGCATTTT
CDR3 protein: CSAWGGGTQPQHF

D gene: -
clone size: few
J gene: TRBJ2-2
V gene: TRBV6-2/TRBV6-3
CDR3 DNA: TGTGCCAGCAGGCCGACGGCAGTGATCGGGGAGCTGTTTTTT
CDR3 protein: CASRPTAVIGELFF

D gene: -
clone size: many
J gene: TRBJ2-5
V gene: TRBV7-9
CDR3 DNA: TGTGCCAGCAGCCAGAAACAAGAGACCCAGTACTTC
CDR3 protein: CASSQKQETQYF

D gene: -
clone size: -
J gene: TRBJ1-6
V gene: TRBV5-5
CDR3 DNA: TGTGCCAGCAGCCTCCGGACAGTGATTAATTCACCCCTCCACTTT
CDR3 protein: CASSLRTVINSPLHF

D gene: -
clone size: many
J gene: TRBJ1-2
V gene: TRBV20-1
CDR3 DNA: TGCAGTGCTAGTCAGGGGCATGGCTACACCTTC
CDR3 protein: CSASQGHGYTF